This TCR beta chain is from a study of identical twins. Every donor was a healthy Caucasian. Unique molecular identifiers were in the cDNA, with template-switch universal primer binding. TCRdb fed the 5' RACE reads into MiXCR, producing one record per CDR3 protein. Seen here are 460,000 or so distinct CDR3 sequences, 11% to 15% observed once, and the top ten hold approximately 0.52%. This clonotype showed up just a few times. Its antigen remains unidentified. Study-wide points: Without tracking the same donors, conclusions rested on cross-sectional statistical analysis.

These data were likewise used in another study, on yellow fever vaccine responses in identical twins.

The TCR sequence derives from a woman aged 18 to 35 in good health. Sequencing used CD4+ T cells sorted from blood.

The CDR3 spells CASSQWQGANTGELFF. Here the CDR3 DNA reads TGTGCCAGCAGCCAATGGCAGGGGGCGAACACCGGGGAGCTGTTTTTT. The rearrangement joins TRBV3-1 to TRBJ2-2, with 7 bases fitting TRBD1. CDR3 size: 16 residues. Germline V gives CDR1 LGHDT, CDR2 YNNKEL (reference sequence). With V trimmed by 2 bases and J by 0 bases, 3 bases remained unmatched.